The 13 T cell receptor beta chains listed next were all sequenced from one sample in a study of blood T cell repertoires in COVID-19. The data were produced by immunoSEQ multiplex PCR, yet TCRdb's version contains in-frame clones alone and is incomplete. There are 200,000 to 250,000 clones in the sample; around 90% occur only once, and 10% to 11% lies in the top ten. Sequenced material: PBMCs or T cells enriched from blood (not recorded which). The origin of the receptors is a man aged 30 to 45 who had recovered from COVID-19.

This rearrangement joins TRBV19 to TRBJ1-5; tentative D call: TRBD1 (5 bases). Germline V CDR1 and CDR2: LNHDA, SQIVND (reference sequence). The CDR3 consists of 17 residues. V was pared by 5 bases and J by 0 bases, with 17 bases between. For the CDR3, the DNA is TGTGCCAGTAGTCCCGGGGGAGGGATGGGTAGCAATCAGCCCCAGCATTTT. Translated, it gives CASSPGGGMGSNQPQHF.

The rearrangement uses TRBV27 and TRBJ2-1; TRBD2 matches 14 bases. Germline V gene sequence: CDR1 MNHEY, CDR2 SMNVEV (reference sequence). V lost 5 bases to trimming and J lost 2 bases; unmatched junction nucleotides: 11. The length of the CDR3 is 19 residues. CDR3 protein: CASSPRTSGGPHPYNEQFF. In DNA, the CDR3 is TGTGCCAGCAGTCCCCGGACTAGCGGGGGGCCCCACCCCTACAATGAGCAGTTCTTC.

This clone was seen only once. The chain has TRBV6-5 and TRBJ2-2; D is uncertain. The CDR3 is 12 residues long. Trimming left V 7 bases short and J 1 base short, with 4 bases between. Germline CDR1 is MNHEY and CDR2 is SVGAGI. CDR3 sequence reads: CASIRNTGELFF. The DNA for the CDR3 is TGTGCCAGCATCAGGAACACCGGGGAGCTGTTTTTT.

V and J are TRBV6-4 and TRBJ2-3; 9 bases agree with TRBD2. Germline V gives CDR1 MRHNA, CDR2 SNTAGT. Unmatched junction bases numbered 6, after V lost 4 bases and J lost 4 bases. This CDR3 has 15 amino acids. CDR3 nucleotides: TGTGCCAGCAGTGTGGGCGGGGGGGCATCAGATACGCAGTATTTT. This encodes CASSVGGGASDTQYF.

This sequence joins TRBV15 and TRBJ2-7; D is perhaps TRBD2 (6 bases). Germline values: CDR1 LNHNV, CDR2 YYDKDF (reference sequence). V dropped 0 bases and J dropped 0 bases, with 6 bases sitting between them. This CDR3 is 14 amino acids long. This chain's CDR3 is CATSRERGSYEQYF. The CDR3 DNA is TGTGCCACCAGCAGAGAGCGGGGCTCCTACGAGCAGTACTTC.

This clone is a singleton in its sample. This sequence joins TRBV15 and TRBJ1-2; 8 nucleotides line up with TRBD1. CDR1 is LNHNV, CDR2 YYDKDF, per germline (reference sequence). V trimming: 0 bases; J trimming: 7 bases; junction bases outside the gene matches: 4. The CDR3 contains 14 residues. The chain's CDR3 is CATSRDLTGGGYTF. CDR3 DNA sequence: TGTGCCACCAGCAGAGATTTAACAGGGGGTGGCTACACCTTC.

The chain is built from TRBV7-2 and TRBJ1-1; tentatively, D is TRBD1 (6 bases). The V end was cut by 4 bases, the J end by 0 bases, with 12 bases between. Germline lookup yields CDR1 SGHTA and CDR2 FQGNSA. The CDR3 contains 15 residues. The CDR3 spells CASSWGQMLNTEAFF. As DNA, the CDR3 is TGTGCCAGCAGCTGGGGGCAGATGTTGAACACTGAAGCTTTCTTT.

The V call is TRBV7-9, the J call TRBJ1-4; D gene unclear. The CDR3 runs to 14 residues. The germline gives CDR1 SEHNR, CDR2 FQNEAQ (reference sequence). V dropped 3 bases and J dropped 8 bases, with 13 bases sitting between them. The CDR3 loop is CASSLGIHGEKLFF. CDR3 DNA: TGTGCCAGCAGCTTGGGCATTCATGGCGAAAAACTGTTTTTT.

The chain has TRBV6-1 and TRBJ1-5; D is possibly TRBD1 (5 bases). V lost 3 bases, J lost 3 bases, and 6 bases lay in between. Germline loops: CDR1 MNHNS, CDR2 SASEGT. CDR3 length equals 13 residues. The CDR3 DNA follows: TGTGCCAGCAGTGACAGGGACAATCAGCCCCAGCATTTT. Encoded protein: CASSDRDNQPQHF.

The chain has TRBV5-6 and TRBJ2-7; D uncertain. V shed 1 base and J shed 0 bases, with 14 bases lying between them. The CDR3 is 16 residues long. The germline V gene has CDR1 SGHDT and CDR2 YYEEEE. CDR3 coding DNA: TGTGCCAGCAGCTTGACAGTCCTAACGTCCTCCTACGAGCAGTACTTC. Amino acids: CASSLTVLTSSYEQYF.

The chain carries TRBV5-4 and TRBJ2-3; 7 nucleotides align to TRBD2. The CDR3 spans 16 residues. Trimming cost V 2 bases and J 3 bases; bases outside gene matches: 9. Germline CDR1 reads SGHNT; CDR2 reads YYREEE (reference sequence). The CDR3 coding sequence is TGTGCCAGCAGCTTTCGGGCCAGCGGGATAACAGATACGCAGTATTTT. Protein product: CASSFRASGITDTQYF.

The chain joins TRBV7-9 to TRBJ1-5, with D uncertain. Germline V CDR1 and CDR2: SEHNR, FQNEAQ (reference sequence). The CDR3 spans 13 residues. V lost 6 bases to trimming and J lost 6 bases, with 12 bases between them. DNA for the CDR3: TGTGCCAGCAGTCCCGCCGGTGCTCAGCCCCAGCATTTT. Protein: CASSPAGAQPQHF.

In the case of this clone: Other DNA sequences in this sample translate to the same CDR3. This chain joins TRBV6-1 and TRBJ1-5; tentatively, D is TRBD1 (5 bases). This CDR3 has 13 amino acids. The V gene's germline CDR1 is MNHNS and CDR2 SASEGT. The germline V and J ends were trimmed by 3 bases and 6 bases, with 9 bases remaining between them. The CDR3 coding sequence is TGTGCCAGCAGTGACAGGGTAGGTCAGCCCCAGCATTTT. This encodes CASSDRVGQPQHF.